One and the same sample provided the 3 T cell receptor beta chains below, sequenced in a study of T-cell reconstitution after alpha-beta-depleted transplantation in children. Using unique molecular identifiers, the investigators prepared the TCRbeta library. TCRdb itself ran the PCR reads through MiXCR, one entry per CDR3 protein. The table lists over 550,000 distinct CDR3 sequences, approximately 10% of them singletons. The starting material was PBMCs from the stem cell graft donor, obtained from the stem cell graft. The receptors derive from a human donor who donated a stem cell graft to a child with acute myeloid leukemia.

This clonotype was seen ten or more times. This sequence joins TRBV20-1 and TRBJ2-1; TRBD2 matches 7 bases. The CDR3 is made up of 14 amino acids. Germline V gives CDR1 DFQATT, CDR2 SNEGSKA (reference sequence). After removal of 4 bases from V and 1 base from J, the junction contained 4 bases not matched to a gene. CDR3 sequence (DNA): TGCAGTGCTAATAGCGGGCTTTCCTACAATGAGCAGTTCTTC. It codes for CSANSGLSYNEQFF.

This clonotype appeared a few times. The chain combines TRBV5-6 with TRBJ2-7; perhaps TRBD1 as D (6 bases). Deletions cut 4 bases from V and 2 bases from J, with 13 bases between. Looked up from germline, CDR1 is SGHDT and CDR2 is YYEEEE. This CDR3 has 14 residues. CDR3 protein: CASSRRGTAYEQYF. The CDR3 DNA follows: TGTGCCAGCAGCCGCAGGGGAACCGCCTACGAGCAGTACTTC.

This clonotype was counted many times. V is TRBV4-2 and J is TRBJ1-1, with unresolved D. V lost 4 bases and J lost 0, with 15 bases in between. This CDR3 is built from 16 residues. Germline V CDR1 and CDR2: LGHNA, YNFKEQ. CDR3 sequence: CASSPSGGALNTEAFF. CDR3 DNA: TGTGCCAGCAGCCCCTCCGGAGGAGCACTGAACACTGAAGCTTTCTTT.